This T cell receptor beta chain was sequenced for a study of blood T cell repertoires in COVID-19. Trimming left V 3 bases short and J 0 bases short, with 11 bases between. This CDR3 has 16 residues. Germline values: CDR1 SGHDN, CDR2 FVKESK. Original processing methods: Scientists estimated how many nucleated cells there were by amplifying reference gene primers. TCRdb keeps only in-frame clones here, not all; method: immunoSEQ multiplex PCR. V and J calls and clone size are given by that table; D and trimming were obtained from the DNA. The repertoire holds 20,000 or so clones, around 87% seen once, with about a sixth in the top ten.

The chain employs TRBV14 and TRBJ1-4, with D possibly matching TRBD1 (6 bases). The TCR originated in a man in his 70s with acute or convalescent COVID-19. What was sequenced was peripheral blood. This chain's CDR3 is CASSQTGTTTNEKLFF. In DNA form, the CDR3 reads TGTGCCAGCAGCCAGACCGGGACAACAACTAATGAAAAACTGTTTTTT.